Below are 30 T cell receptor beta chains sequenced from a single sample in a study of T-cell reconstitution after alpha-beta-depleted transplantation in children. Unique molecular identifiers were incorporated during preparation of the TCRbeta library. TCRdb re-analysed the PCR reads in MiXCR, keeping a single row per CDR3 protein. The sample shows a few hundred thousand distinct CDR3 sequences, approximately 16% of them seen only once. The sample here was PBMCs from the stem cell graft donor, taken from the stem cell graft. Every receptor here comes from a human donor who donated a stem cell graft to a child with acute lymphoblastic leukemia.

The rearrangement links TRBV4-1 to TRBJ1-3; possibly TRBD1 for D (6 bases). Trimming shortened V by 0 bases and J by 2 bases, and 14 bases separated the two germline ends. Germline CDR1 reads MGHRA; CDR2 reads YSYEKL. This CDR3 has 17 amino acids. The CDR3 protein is CASSQDWRGGTGNTIYF. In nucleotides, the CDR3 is TGCGCCAGCAGCCAAGATTGGCGGGGGGGCACTGGAAACACCATATATTTT.

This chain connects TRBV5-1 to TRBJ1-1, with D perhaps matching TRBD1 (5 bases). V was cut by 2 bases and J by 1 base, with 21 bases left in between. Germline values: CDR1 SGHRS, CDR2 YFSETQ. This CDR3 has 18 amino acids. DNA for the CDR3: TGCGCCAGCAGCTTCACGGCCCAGGGCTCCTACGGGAACACTGAAGCTTTCTTT. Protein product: CASSFTAQGSYGNTEAFF.

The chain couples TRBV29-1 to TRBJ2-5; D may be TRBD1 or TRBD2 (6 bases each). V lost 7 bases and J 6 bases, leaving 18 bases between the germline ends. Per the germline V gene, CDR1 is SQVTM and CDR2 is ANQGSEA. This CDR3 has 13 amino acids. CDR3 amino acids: CSAEGGMGKTQYF. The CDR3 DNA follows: TGCAGCGCTGAGGGGGGCATGGGGAAGACCCAGTACTTC.

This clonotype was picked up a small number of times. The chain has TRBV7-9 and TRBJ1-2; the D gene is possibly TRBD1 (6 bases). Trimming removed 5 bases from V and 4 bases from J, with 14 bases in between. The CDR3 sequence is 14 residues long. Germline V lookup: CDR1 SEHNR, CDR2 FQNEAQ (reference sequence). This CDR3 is CASSPQGGAYGYTF. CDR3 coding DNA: TGTGCCAGCAGCCCACAAGGGGGGGCCTATGGCTACACCTTC.

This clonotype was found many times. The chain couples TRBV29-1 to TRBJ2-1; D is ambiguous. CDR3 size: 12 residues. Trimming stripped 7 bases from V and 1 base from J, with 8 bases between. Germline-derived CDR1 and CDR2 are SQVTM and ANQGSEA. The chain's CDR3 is CSGERSYNEQFF. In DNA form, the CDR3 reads TGCAGCGGAGAGAGGTCCTACAATGAGCAGTTCTTC.

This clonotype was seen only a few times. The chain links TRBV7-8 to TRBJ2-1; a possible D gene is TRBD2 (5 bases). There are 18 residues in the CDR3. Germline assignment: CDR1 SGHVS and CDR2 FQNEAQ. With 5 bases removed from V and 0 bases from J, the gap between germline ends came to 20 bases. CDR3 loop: CASSPGIFKRSSYNEQFF. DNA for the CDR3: TGTGCCAGCAGCCCCGGGATTTTCAAGCGGAGCTCCTACAATGAGCAGTTCTTC.

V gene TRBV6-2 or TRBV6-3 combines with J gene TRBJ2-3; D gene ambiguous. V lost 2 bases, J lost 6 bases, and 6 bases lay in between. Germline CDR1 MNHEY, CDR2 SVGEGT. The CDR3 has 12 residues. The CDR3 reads CASSYVSDTQYF. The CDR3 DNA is TGTGCCAGCAGTTACGTCTCGGATACGCAGTATTTT.

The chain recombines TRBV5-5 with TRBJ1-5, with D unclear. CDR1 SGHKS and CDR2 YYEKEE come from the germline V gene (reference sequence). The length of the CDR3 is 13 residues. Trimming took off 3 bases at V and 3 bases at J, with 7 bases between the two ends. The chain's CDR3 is CASSSVFNQPQHF. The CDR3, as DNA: TGTGCCAGCAGCTCGGTCTTCAATCAGCCCCAGCATTTT.

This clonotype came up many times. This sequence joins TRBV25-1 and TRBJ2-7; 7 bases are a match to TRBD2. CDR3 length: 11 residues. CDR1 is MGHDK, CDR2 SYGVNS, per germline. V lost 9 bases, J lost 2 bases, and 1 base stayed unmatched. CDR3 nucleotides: TGTGCCAGTGCGGGAGCCTACGAGCAGTACTTC. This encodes CASAGAYEQYF.

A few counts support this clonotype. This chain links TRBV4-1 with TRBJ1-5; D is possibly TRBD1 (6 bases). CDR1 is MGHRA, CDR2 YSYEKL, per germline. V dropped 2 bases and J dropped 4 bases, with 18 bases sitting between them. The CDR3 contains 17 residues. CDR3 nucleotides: TGCGCCAGCAGCCAACCCACAGGGTCGAAGGTTAATCAGCCCCAGCATTTT. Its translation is CASSQPTGSKVNQPQHF.

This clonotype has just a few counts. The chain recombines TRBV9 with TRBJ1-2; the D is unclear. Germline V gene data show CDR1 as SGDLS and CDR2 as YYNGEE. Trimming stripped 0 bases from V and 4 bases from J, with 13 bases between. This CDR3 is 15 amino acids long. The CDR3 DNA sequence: TGTGCCAGCAGCGTAGAAAGGGCAAGTCCCTATGGCTACACCTTC. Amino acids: CASSVERASPYGYTF.

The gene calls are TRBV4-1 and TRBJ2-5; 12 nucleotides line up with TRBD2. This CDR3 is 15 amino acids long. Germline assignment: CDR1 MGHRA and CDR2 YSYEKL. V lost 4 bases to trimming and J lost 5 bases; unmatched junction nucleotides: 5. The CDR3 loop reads CASSLGTSGRETQYF. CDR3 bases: TGCGCCAGCAGCCTGGGGACTAGCGGGCGCGAGACCCAGTACTTC.

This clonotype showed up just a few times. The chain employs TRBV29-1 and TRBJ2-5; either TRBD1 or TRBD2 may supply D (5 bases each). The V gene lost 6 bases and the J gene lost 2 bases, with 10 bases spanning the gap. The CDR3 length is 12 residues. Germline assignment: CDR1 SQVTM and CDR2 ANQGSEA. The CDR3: CSVRGEQETQYF. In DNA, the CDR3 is TGCAGCGTCCGAGGGGAACAAGAGACCCAGTACTTC.

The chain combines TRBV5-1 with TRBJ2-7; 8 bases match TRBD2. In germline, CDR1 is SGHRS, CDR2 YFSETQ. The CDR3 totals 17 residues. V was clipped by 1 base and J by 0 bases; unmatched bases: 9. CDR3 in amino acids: CASSLFLASGFSYEQYF. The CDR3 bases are TGCGCCAGCAGCTTGTTTCTAGCTAGCGGGTTCTCCTACGAGCAGTACTTC.

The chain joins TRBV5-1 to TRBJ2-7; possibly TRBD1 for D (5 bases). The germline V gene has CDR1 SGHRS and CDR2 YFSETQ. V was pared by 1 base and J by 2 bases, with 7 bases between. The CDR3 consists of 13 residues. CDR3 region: CASSLTGPYEQYF. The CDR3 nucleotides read TGCGCCAGCAGCTTGACAGGTCCCTACGAGCAGTACTTC.

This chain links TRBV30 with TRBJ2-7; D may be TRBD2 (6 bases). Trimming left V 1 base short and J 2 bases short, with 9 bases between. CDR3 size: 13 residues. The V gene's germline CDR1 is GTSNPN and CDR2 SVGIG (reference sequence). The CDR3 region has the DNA TGTGCCTGGAGTGATGGGGGGACCTACGAGCAGTACTTC. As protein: CAWSDGGTYEQYF.

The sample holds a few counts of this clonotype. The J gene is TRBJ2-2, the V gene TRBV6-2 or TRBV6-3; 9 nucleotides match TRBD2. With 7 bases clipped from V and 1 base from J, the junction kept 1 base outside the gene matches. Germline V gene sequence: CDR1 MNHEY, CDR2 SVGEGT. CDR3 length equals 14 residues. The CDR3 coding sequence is TGTGCCAGCATAGCGGGGGTGAACACCGGGGAGCTGTTTTTT. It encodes CASIAGVNTGELFF.

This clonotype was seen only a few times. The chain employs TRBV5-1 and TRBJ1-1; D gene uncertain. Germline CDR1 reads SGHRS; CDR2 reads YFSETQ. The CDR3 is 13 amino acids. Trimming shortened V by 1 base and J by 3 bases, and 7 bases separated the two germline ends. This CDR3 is CASSLKGHTEAFF. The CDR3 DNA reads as TGCGCCAGCAGCTTGAAAGGTCACACTGAAGCTTTCTTT.

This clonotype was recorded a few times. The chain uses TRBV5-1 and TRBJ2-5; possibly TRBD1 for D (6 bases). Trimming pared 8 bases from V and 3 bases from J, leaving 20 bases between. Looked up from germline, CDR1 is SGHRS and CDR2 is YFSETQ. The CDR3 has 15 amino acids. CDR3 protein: CASFPRPGQEETQYF. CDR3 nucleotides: TGCGCCAGTTTTCCCAGACCGGGACAAGAAGAGACCCAGTACTTC.

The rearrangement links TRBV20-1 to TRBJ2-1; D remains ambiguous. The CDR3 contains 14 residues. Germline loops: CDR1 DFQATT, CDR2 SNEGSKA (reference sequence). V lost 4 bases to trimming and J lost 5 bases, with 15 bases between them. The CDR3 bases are TGCAGTGCTAAGCTGGCGCTAGGGCACAATGAGCAGTTCTTC. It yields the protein CSAKLALGHNEQFF.

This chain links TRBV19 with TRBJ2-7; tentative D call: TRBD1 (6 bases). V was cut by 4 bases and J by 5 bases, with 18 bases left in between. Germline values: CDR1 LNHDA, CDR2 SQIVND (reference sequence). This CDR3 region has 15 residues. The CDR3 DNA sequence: TGTGCCAGTAGTACCTTACGACAGGCGCGGCACGAGCAGTACTTC. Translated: CASSTLRQARHEQYF.

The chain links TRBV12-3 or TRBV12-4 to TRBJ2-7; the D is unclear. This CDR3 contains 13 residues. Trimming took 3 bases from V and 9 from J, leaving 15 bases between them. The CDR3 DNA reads TGTGCCAGCAGTTTGGTCAGCTACGATGGGCAGTACTTC. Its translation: CASSLVSYDGQYF.

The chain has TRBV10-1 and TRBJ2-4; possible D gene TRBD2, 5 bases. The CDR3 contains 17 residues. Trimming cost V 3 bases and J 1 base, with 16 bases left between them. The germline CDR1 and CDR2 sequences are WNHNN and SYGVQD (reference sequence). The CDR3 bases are TGCGCCAGCAGTGACGGAGGCTCTGGTAGTGCCAAAAACATTCAGTACTTC. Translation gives CASSDGGSGSAKNIQYF.

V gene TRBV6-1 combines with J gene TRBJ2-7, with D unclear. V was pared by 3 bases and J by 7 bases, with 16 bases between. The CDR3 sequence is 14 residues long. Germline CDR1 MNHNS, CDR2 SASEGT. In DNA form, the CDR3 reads TGTGCCAGCAGTGAGCTACCTCGGGCCGGGGAGCAGTACTTC. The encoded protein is CASSELPRAGEQYF.

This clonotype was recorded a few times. The chain's CDR3 is CASSLELVPDTQYF. The CDR3 DNA reads TGCGCCAGCAGCTTGGAACTAGTCCCAGATACGCAGTATTTT. This chain joins TRBV5-1 and TRBJ2-3, with D possibly TRBD2 on 5 matching bases. With 0 bases removed from V and 4 bases from J, the gap between germline ends came to 9 bases. This CDR3 contains 14 residues. The V gene's germline CDR1 is SGHRS and CDR2 YFSETQ.

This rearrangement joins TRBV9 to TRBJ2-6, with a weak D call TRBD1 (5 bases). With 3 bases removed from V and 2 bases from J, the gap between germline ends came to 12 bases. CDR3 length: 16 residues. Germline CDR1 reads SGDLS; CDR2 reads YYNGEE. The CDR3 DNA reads TGTGCCAGCAGCGCAAACCCAGGGACTGGGGCCAACGTCCTGACTTTC. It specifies CASSANPGTGANVLTF.

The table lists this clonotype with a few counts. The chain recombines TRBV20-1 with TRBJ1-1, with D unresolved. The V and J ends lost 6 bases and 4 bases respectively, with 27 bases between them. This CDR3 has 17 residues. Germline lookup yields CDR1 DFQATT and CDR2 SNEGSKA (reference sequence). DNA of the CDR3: TGCAGTGCCCTATCGGAGGATTCATTCTTATGGGGCACTGAAGCTTTCTTT. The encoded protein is CSALSEDSFLWGTEAFF.

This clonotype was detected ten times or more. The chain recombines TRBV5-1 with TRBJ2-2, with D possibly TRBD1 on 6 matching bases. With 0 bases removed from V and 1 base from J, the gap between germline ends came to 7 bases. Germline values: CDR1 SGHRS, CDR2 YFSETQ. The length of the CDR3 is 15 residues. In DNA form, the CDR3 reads TGCGCCAGCAGCTTGGTCAGGGGGAACACCGGGGAGCTGTTTTTT. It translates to CASSLVRGNTGELFF.

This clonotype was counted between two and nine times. The CDR3 reads CASSSPDTASYEQYF. The DNA of the CDR3 is TGTGCCAGCAGCTCCCCTGACACAGCCTCCTACGAGCAGTACTTC. This sequence joins TRBV7-9 and TRBJ2-7; D not certain. Germline lookup yields CDR1 SEHNR and CDR2 FQNEAQ (reference sequence). The CDR3 is made up of 15 amino acids. The ends were cut back, 4 bases at V and 0 bases at J, with 13 bases in the middle.

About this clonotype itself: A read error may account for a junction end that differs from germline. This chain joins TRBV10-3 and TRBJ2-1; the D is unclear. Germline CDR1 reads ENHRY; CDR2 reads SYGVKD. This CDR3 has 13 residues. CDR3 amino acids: CAISESPANEQFF. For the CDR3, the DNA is TGTGCTATCAGTGAGTCCCCTGCGAATGAGCAGTTCTTC.